A selection of T cell receptor beta chains follows, all from one sample in a study of cytomegalovirus exposure and HLA in healthy donors. TCRdb's copy holds only in-frame clones and misses some; the assay was immunoSEQ multiplex PCR. The top ten clones hold 4.5% to 6% of a sample with 110,000 or so clones, 86% of them seen once. The sample taken for sequencing was PBMCs. These receptors were taken from a man aged 18 to 30 in good health and CMV-seronegative. The conserved cysteine and the conserved F or W are not part of the CDR3 here. The order of the fields is J gene, V gene, CDR3 protein.

J: TRBJ1-5; V: TRBV19; CDR3: ASSIDLDSQPQH
J: TRBJ1-2; V: TRBV27; CDR3: ASSSRSSGYT
J: TRBJ2-7; V: TRBV5-1; CDR3: ASSTDRGIYEQY
J: TRBJ1-2; V: TRBV6-5; CDR3: ASSYSGGNYGYT
J: TRBJ2-1; V: TRBV5-6; CDR3: ASSLEPGSYNEQF
J: TRBJ2-1; V: TRBV6-1; CDR3: ASSASGNNEQF
J: TRBJ2-2; V: TRBV5-1; CDR3: ASSRLEIGELF
J: TRBJ1-2; V: TRBV30; CDR3: AWTGKSNYGYT
J: TRBJ1-4; V: TRBV30; CDR3: AWSVLINEKLF
J: TRBJ1-3; V: TRBV30; CDR3: AWSVGQGGNTIY
J: TRBJ1-1; V: TRBV10-3; CDR3: AIRRGQGEAEAF
J: TRBJ2-1; V: TRBV6-1; CDR3: ASSEFRGSYNEQF
J: TRBJ2-7; V: TRBV7-6; CDR3: ASSPRQGSYEQY
J: TRBJ2-3; V: TRBV19; CDR3: ASKGLAGETDTQY
J: TRBJ2-7; V: TRBV30; CDR3: AWRKGGTNYEQY
J: TRBJ1-6; V: TRBV30; CDR3: AWSEGLGGRFNSPLH
J: TRBJ1-5; V: TRBV28; CDR3: ASSAGGSSNQPQH
J: TRBJ2-7; V: TRBV10-3; CDR3: AISGDSGGNYYEQY
J: TRBJ1-5; V: TRBV27; CDR3: ASSFGGGQPQH
J: TRBJ2-6; V: TRBV19; CDR3: ASSNQGANSGANVLT
J: TRBJ1-5; V: TRBV7-8; CDR3: ASSSQTGMSNQPQH
J: TRBJ2-2; V: TRBV2; CDR3: ASSSGTGGHGELF
J: TRBJ1-1; V: TRBV5-1; CDR3: ASRRGEGANTEAF
J: TRBJ2-3; V: TRBV2; CDR3: ASRRTSGGARSDTQY
J: TRBJ2-1; V: TRBV7-8; CDR3: ASSLGDRGLRNEQF
J: TRBJ1-2; V: TRBV7-9; CDR3: ASSHTSGYGYT
J: TRBJ2-5; V: TRBV29-1; CDR3: SAWAGTGIRETQY
J: TRBJ2-1; V: TRBV29-1; CDR3: SGGLAGGSYNEQF
J: TRBJ1-4; V: TRBV7-9; CDR3: ASSLRQSNEKLF
J: TRBJ1-2; V: TRBV6-5; CDR3: ASSWTGRRGGYT
J: TRBJ2-7; V: TRBV29-1; CDR3: SAAGGQGHYEQY
J: TRBJ2-1; V: TRBV5-1; CDR3: ASSSRTSGASNEQF
J: TRBJ1-2; V: TRBV6-1; CDR3: ASSGDRGNYGYT
J: TRBJ1-1; V: TRBV5-5; CDR3: ASSRDRGTEAF
J: TRBJ1-2; V: TRBV5-4; CDR3: ASSIDRVGYT
J: TRBJ1-5; V: TRBV19; CDR3: AAKGRGNQPQH
J: TRBJ2-1; V: TRBV5-1; CDR3: ASSLPRDTTYNEQF
J: TRBJ1-4; V: TRBV15; CDR3: ATRTDRGLNEKLF
J: TRBJ2-1; V: TRBV5-1; CDR3: ASSQGTSGGIPNEQF
J: TRBJ1-3; V: TRBV5-1; CDR3: ASSDRGRNTIY
J: TRBJ2-2; V: TRBV6-5; CDR3: ASSFLRGSPGELF
J: TRBJ1-2; V: TRBV10-3; CDR3: AISETGTPTNYGYT
J: TRBJ2-2; V: TRBV7-2; CDR3: ASSQAGGTGELF
J: TRBJ1-1; V: TRBV19; CDR3: ASIGREGPEAF
J: TRBJ1-6; V: TRBV18; CDR3: ASSPTRGGMDSPLH